The present T cell receptor (beta chain) was sequenced within a study of blood T cell repertoires in COVID-19 (dated by TCRdb to the early 2020s). Background on the whole study: The collaborator samples originated in the United States, Italy and Spain and spanned the acute and convalescent phases of COVID-19. Deeply sampled blood TCRbeta repertoires from subjects exposed to, actively infected with, or recovered from COVID-19 were included in the dataset. The repertoires were released in a freely available public database meant as a resource for research on the immune response to SARS-CoV-2. Samples were obtained from the ongoing ImmuneRACE study (first 160 participants) and from 1,254 subjects provided by 6 global collaborators. The sample metadata nearly always contained a de-identified subject ID, COVID-19 status, age in years and sex. Where HLA class I and class II types were available, the types were taken from metadata supplied by the sample provider, not from assay-based typing. The material from the prospective study consisted of cDNA or gDNA derived from T cells, B-cell-depleted T cells, or PBMCs. The paper as a whole reports these results and caveats: Clinical and demographic metadata were provided uncurated, with the amount varying by source and participant.

TCRbeta CDR3 regions were amplified from genomic DNA using the immunoSEQ Assay, a bias-controlled multiplex PCR. Under the source paper's analysis protocol: The number of nucleated cells in each sample was estimated from the amplification of reference gene primers within the assay. To quantify the absolute abundance of each unique TCRbeta CDR3 rearrangement, sequence reads were collapsed and filtered. For each sample, productive Simpson clonality was calculated as the square root of Simpson's diversity index across productive rearrangements. This is the immuneACCESS table as TCRdb keeps it, with only in-frame sequences that have V and J called. A part of the clones is gone; compared with another copy, unresolved V genes explain less than half, and the rest is unexplained. D and trimming come from the DNA, and the V and J calls and clone size come from that table. The sample table contains about 81,000 clones; only one count was recorded for 84% of them. Together, the top ten hold less than 15% of the sample.

Whole blood was collected in K2EDTA tubes by collaborating institutions according to the institutions' own protocols. For TCRbeta analysis, collaborators shipped samples in one of three forms: frozen whole blood, isolated PBMCs, or DNA extracted from either of those sample types. On this clone itself: Its antigen is unknown. Qualities for individual bases were not recorded, and no much larger clone is one base off.

The sequence was obtained from a human donor in a cohort sampled during active COVID-19. The material sequenced was peripheral blood.

The nucleotides read TGTGCCAGCAGTTACCCCTCTTCAGGGAAGCTCAGCAATCAGCCCCAGCATTTT. Translated, this is CASSYPSSGKLSNQPQHF. The chain couples TRBV6-2 or TRBV6-3 to TRBJ1-5; D gene: possibly TRBD1, on 5 matching bases. The CDR3 measures 18 amino acids from cysteine to phenylalanine. Just the 54-base CDR3 DNA is kept, in frame starting at base 1. Cut back by 2 bases and 1 base, the V and J ends lie 18 bases apart. Taken from the germline V gene, the CDR1 and CDR2 loops are MNHEY and SVGEGT.